A single sample gave rise to the 32 T cell receptor beta chains below, sequenced in a study of spatial heterogeneity in lung cancer. General observations from the study: Expanded intratumoral alpha and beta TCR counts tracked tumor mutation counts.

TCRdb ran MiXCR on the 5' RACE reads and lists one entry per CDR3 protein. The sample comprises 250 to 300 distinct CDR3 sequences, approximately 46% of which are singletons, and roughly 34% rests with the top ten. Regarding time point: sample taken at primary tumor resection. These TCRs are of unknown antigen specificity. The sequences come from lung tumor tissue, collected at surgery. All receptors derive from a male donor with early-stage non-small cell lung cancer.

On this clonotype itself: The size of this beta chain means little, since it is a stray read in a library made for alpha chains. CDR3 residues: CSAHALASTDTQYF. CDR3 DNA: TGCAGTGCCCATGCCCTAGCGTCTACAGATACGCAGTATTTT. This sequence joins TRBV20-1 and TRBJ2-3; TRBD2 is a possible D gene (6 bases). V lost 6 bases to trimming and J lost 3 bases, with 16 bases between them. Germline assignment: CDR1 DFQATT and CDR2 SNEGSKA (reference sequence). CDR3 size: 14 residues.

Worth noting for this clonotype: With the library built for alpha chains, this beta chain is off target and its frequency is not meaningful. This chain uses TRBV2 with TRBJ2-7; D possibly corresponds to TRBD1 (6 bases). Germline lookup yields CDR1 SNHLY and CDR2 FYNNEI. This CDR3 is 13 amino acids long. Trimming took off 4 bases at V and 3 bases at J, with 10 bases between the two ends. CDR3 nucleotides: TGTGCCAGCAGTGTTGGCAGGGGCTACGAGCAGTACTTC. This gives the protein CASSVGRGYEQYF. The full variable domain, its missing parts supplied by reference TRBV2 and TRBJ2-7, is EPEVTQTPSHQVTQMGQEVILRCVPISNHLYFYWYRQILGQKVEFLVSFYNNEISEKSEIFDDQFSVERPDGSNFTLKIRSTKLEDSAMYFCASSVGRGYEQYFGPGTRLTVT.

As to this clonotype: This beta chain was picked up by a library intended for alpha chains and is off target, so its count carries little meaning. The chain links TRBV2 to TRBJ2-5; D possibly uses TRBD1 or TRBD2 (5 bases each). Deletions cut 4 bases from V and 5 bases from J, with 14 bases between. This CDR3 region has 14 residues. Per germline, CDR1 SNHLY and CDR2 FYNNEI. In DNA, the CDR3 is TGTGCCAGCAGTGGCCGGGGCCACCCCGAGACCCAGTACTTC. It yields the protein CASSGRGHPETQYF.

Of note for this clonotype: Being off target in a library aimed at alpha chains, this beta chain has a size of little meaning. The chain couples TRBV29-1 to TRBJ2-4; possible D gene TRBD2, 5 bases. Germline V CDR1 and CDR2: SQVTM, ANQGSEA. Trimming took 7 bases from V and 2 from J, leaving 15 bases between them. The length of the CDR3 is 14 residues. CDR3: CSAYAGQPKNIQYF. The CDR3 DNA is TGCAGCGCATATGCGGGCCAACCCAAAAACATTCAGTACTTC.

This clonotype is hyperexpanded within its sample. The library was built for alpha chains, so this beta chain is an off-target read and its size means little. The V gene is TRBV10-2, the J gene TRBJ2-7; 7 positions match TRBD2. Germline CDR1 reads WSHSY; CDR2 reads SAAADI. This CDR3 contains 14 residues. V dropped 5 bases and J dropped 0; count of bases not matched to a gene: 4. The CDR3 loop is CASSRASGSYEQYF. CDR3 in DNA: TGCGCCAGCAGTAGGGCTAGCGGCTCCTACGAGCAGTACTTC.

Notes on this clonotype: Little can be read into the size of this beta chain, an off-target read in a library designed for alpha chains. The chain recombines TRBV5-4 with TRBJ2-3; D remains ambiguous. This CDR3 contains 14 residues. Germline CDR1 is SGHNT and CDR2 is YYREEE (reference sequence). Trimming pared 2 bases from V and 1 base from J, leaving 8 bases between. CDR3 coding DNA: TGTGCCAGCAGCTTCCTCTTGGGCACAGATACGCAGTATTTT. Its protein is CASSFLLGTDTQYF.

With regard to this clonotype: This beta chain turned up in a library designed for alpha chains; as an off-target read, its abundance says little. The V and J genes are TRBV9 and TRBJ2-7; TRBD2 aligns across 8 bases. Losses at the gene ends were 2 bases for V and 4 bases for J; bases not matched to a gene: 11. The CDR3 is 16 residues long. From germline, CDR1 is SGDLS and CDR2 YYNGEE. The CDR3 DNA sequence: TGTGCCAGCAGCGTCCACCCCGGGACTAGTGGTTACGAGCAGTACTTC. This encodes CASSVHPGTSGYEQYF.

Regarding this clonotype: The library was prepared for alpha chains; this beta chain is a stray read, so its frequency means little. The genes are TRBV28 and TRBJ2-5; TRBD1 or TRBD2 may be the D gene (6 bases each). Germline V gene sequence: CDR1 MDHEN, CDR2 SYDVKM. V was shortened by 6 bases and J by 4 bases, with 12 bases between the two germline ends. CDR3 length equals 13 residues. The DNA for the CDR3 is TGTGCCAGCAGAAAGGGGGGAGTAGAGACCCAGTACTTC. Its protein product is CASRKGGVETQYF.

With respect to this clonotype: This beta chain is off target for a library built for alpha chains, so its abundance means little. The J gene is TRBJ2-7, the V gene TRBV7-2, with D perhaps TRBD1 or TRBD2 (6 bases each). Germline CDR1 and CDR2: SGHTA and FQGNSA. With 5 bases removed from V and 3 bases from J, the gap between germline ends came to 14 bases. The CDR3 is 14 residues long. CDR3 in DNA: TGTGCCAGCAGCCCCCCCGGGGGCTACTACGAGCAGTACTTC. Encoded protein: CASSPPGGYYEQYF.

This clonotype was detected a few times. The library was prepared for alpha chains; this beta chain is a stray read, so its frequency means little. V gene TRBV28 combines with J gene TRBJ2-5, with D possibly TRBD1 on 6 matching bases. The V gene lost 2 bases and the J gene lost 4 bases, with 20 bases spanning the gap. Germline V CDR1 and CDR2: MDHEN, SYDVKM. The CDR3 spans 17 residues. The DNA of the CDR3 is TGTGCCAGCAGTTTAAACGCCAAGGGAGACAGGCTAGAGACCCAGTACTTC. Its translation is CASSLNAKGDRLETQYF.

This clonotype was picked up a small number of times. Since the library was made to target alpha chains, this beta chain is a stray read and its abundance is not meaningful. The chain links TRBV7-9 to TRBJ1-5, with 10 bases matching TRBD1. The CDR3 has 15 amino acids. The V segment lost 3 bases and the J segment 8 bases; nucleotides outside the gene matches: 7. Germline loops: CDR1 SEHNR, CDR2 FQNEAQ (reference sequence). The CDR3: CASSLGTGDSKPQHF. The CDR3 coding sequence is TGTGCCAGCAGCTTGGGGACAGGGGATTCGAAGCCCCAGCATTTT.

As concerns this clonotype: Because this beta chain is a stray read in a library intended to capture alpha chains, its abundance should not be given much weight. This sequence joins TRBV27 and TRBJ2-1, with D perhaps TRBD1 (5 bases). The V gene's germline CDR1 is MNHEY and CDR2 SMNVEV (reference sequence). The CDR3 totals 13 residues. The V and J ends lost 7 bases and 2 bases respectively, with 9 bases between them. CDR3 nucleotides: TGTGCCAGCAAGATAGGGGCCTACAATGAGCAGTTCTTC. Translating gives CASKIGAYNEQFF.

About this clonotype itself: Found in a library prepared for alpha chains, this beta chain is an off-target read, and its abundance has little meaning. The rearrangement joins TRBV20-1 to TRBJ2-1, with 12 nucleotides matching TRBD2. The CDR3 is 18 amino acids. Germline V lookup: CDR1 DFQATT, CDR2 SNEGSKA (reference sequence). The junction had 7 bases not matched to a gene; V was cut back by 1 base and J by 0 bases. DNA for the CDR3: TGCAGTGCTAGAGGGGGACTAGCGGGCCGGAGCTCCTACAATGAGCAGTTCTTC. As protein: CSARGGLAGRSSYNEQFF.

Comment on this clonotype: Found in a library prepared for alpha chains, this beta chain is an off-target read, and its abundance has little meaning. The rearrangement uses TRBV27 and TRBJ2-4; 11 bases match TRBD1. Germline CDR1 and CDR2: MNHEY and SMNVEV (reference sequence). J gave up 2 bases and V 5 bases, and 8 bases lay outside the gene matches. This CDR3 has 17 amino acids. The chain's CDR3 is CASSPGQGASTKNIQYF. Here the CDR3 DNA reads TGTGCCAGCAGTCCAGGACAGGGGGCCAGTACCAAAAACATTCAGTACTTC.

Details on this clonotype: A library prepared for alpha chains yielded this beta chain as an off-target read; its size is of little meaning. The rearrangement links TRBV7-9 to TRBJ2-5, with D maybe TRBD2 (5 bases). Between the trimmed V and J ends, which lost 2 bases and 3 bases, there was a span of 13 bases. Germline V gene lookup returns CDR1 SEHNR and CDR2 FQNEAQ (reference sequence). The CDR3 spans 15 residues. CDR3 loop: CASSLRRDIKETQYF. The CDR3 coding sequence is TGTGCCAGCAGCTTACGCCGGGATATCAAAGAGACCCAGTACTTC. Supplemented by reference TRBV7-9 and TRBJ2-5, the full variable domain reads DTGVSQNPRHKITKRGQNVTFRCDPISEHNRLYWYRQTLGQGPEFLTYFQNEAQLEKSRLLSDRFSAERPKGSFSTLEIQRTEQGDSAMYLCASSLRRDIKETQYFGPGTRLLVL.

With regard to this clonotype: This beta chain was picked up by a library intended for alpha chains and is off target, so its count carries little meaning. The chain combines TRBV2 with TRBJ2-7; D unresolved. The germline V and J ends were trimmed by 2 bases and 4 bases, with 9 bases remaining between them. There are 13 residues in the CDR3. The germline gives CDR1 SNHLY, CDR2 FYNNEI. The CDR3 DNA reads as TGTGCCAGCAGTGAAAGGTTGGATTACGAGCAGTACTTC. Translation gives CASSERLDYEQYF.

Judged by abundance, this clonotype is large. Since it is a stray read in a library aimed at alpha chains, this beta chain has a size that is not meaningful. V and J are TRBV2 and TRBJ2-5, with 9 bases identical to TRBD2. Germline V gene lookup returns CDR1 SNHLY and CDR2 FYNNEI. CDR3 length: 14 amino acids. V dropped 10 bases and J dropped 2; count of bases not matched to a gene: 8. The CDR3 sequence is CATGGRAVQETQYF. The DNA for the CDR3 is TGTGCCACCGGCGGGAGGGCCGTACAAGAGACCCAGTACTTC.

This clonotype was recorded once. This beta chain is a stray sequence in a library constructed for alpha chains; its clone size is not meaningful. This chain links TRBV5-1 with TRBJ2-3; 9 nucleotides align to TRBD2. Germline V gene sequence: CDR1 SGHRS, CDR2 YFSETQ. There are 13 residues in the CDR3. The ends lost 4 bases at V and 5 bases at J; junction bases unmatched: 2. CDR3 region: CASSLSGGDTQYF. In nucleotides, the CDR3 is TGCGCCAGCAGCCTTAGCGGGGGAGATACGCAGTATTTT.

This clonotype was detected only once. This beta chain was picked up by a library intended for alpha chains and is off target, so its count carries little meaning. J is TRBJ2-7 and V is TRBV6-2 or TRBV6-3; D tentatively fits TRBD1 or TRBD2 (5 bases each). The length of the CDR3 is 14 residues. V lost 4 bases and J lost 0, with 10 bases in between. The germline CDR1 and CDR2 sequences are MNHEY and SVGEGT. The CDR3 bases are TGTGCCAGCAGTTTCGGGACGGCCTCCTACGAGCAGTACTTC. Translating it yields CASSFGTASYEQYF.

On this clonotype: The library was prepared for alpha chains; this beta chain is a stray read, so its frequency means little. The rearrangement links TRBV9 to TRBJ2-2; D possibly matches TRBD1 or TRBD2 (5 bases each). CDR1 and CDR2 from the germline V gene are SGDLS and YYNGEE. The V and J ends lost 0 bases and 6 bases respectively, with 9 bases between them. This CDR3 comprises 14 residues. The CDR3 DNA reads TGTGCCAGCAGCGTAGCGACGGGGCCCGGGGAGCTGTTTTTT. The encoded protein is CASSVATGPGELFF.

This clonotype was observed a handful of times. For a library built for alpha chains, this beta chain is a stray read; little rests on its size. The V gene is TRBV9, the J gene TRBJ2-5, with a tentative D call TRBD1 (6 bases). V was trimmed by 0 bases and J by 5 bases, leaving 11 bases between them. This CDR3 has 14 amino acids. Germline-derived CDR1 and CDR2 are SGDLS and YYNGEE. The chain's CDR3 is CASSVGGQSETQYF. DNA of the CDR3: TGTGCCAGCAGCGTAGGAGGACAGTCGGAGACCCAGTACTTC.

Notes on this clonotype: This beta chain is an off-target read within a library intended for alpha chains, so its frequency means little. The V call is TRBV5-4, the J call TRBJ2-5; a possible D gene is TRBD2 (5 bases). Germline values: CDR1 SGHNT, CDR2 YYREEE (reference sequence). V gave up 4 bases and J gave up 2 bases, with 15 bases separating them. The CDR3 runs 15 residues. CDR3 loop: CASSPPGEVQETQYF. The CDR3 region has the DNA TGTGCCAGCAGCCCGCCCGGGGAAGTTCAAGAGACCCAGTACTTC.

A note on this clonotype: This beta chain lies outside the target of a library built for alpha chains; its clone size means little. This chain joins TRBV12-3 or TRBV12-4 and TRBJ2-7, with D tentatively TRBD1 or TRBD2 (5 bases each). V lost 1 base and J 5 bases, leaving 9 bases between the germline ends. There are 13 residues in the CDR3. The CDR3 reads CASSLGGFNEQYF. The DNA for the CDR3 is TGTGCCAGCAGTTTAGGGGGGTTCAACGAGCAGTACTTC.

This clonotype has more than one count but fewer than ten. This beta chain came through as a stray read in a library set up for alpha chains, and its size says little. This chain connects TRBV12-3 or TRBV12-4 to TRBJ2-7; 7 positions match TRBD1. Losses at the gene ends were 6 bases for V and 2 bases for J; bases not matched to a gene: 16. The CDR3 covers 17 residues. CDR3 in amino acids: CASSPSVGDRRPYEQYF. The DNA of the CDR3 is TGTGCCAGCAGCCCCAGCGTCGGGGACAGAAGACCCTACGAGCAGTACTTC.

To note about this clonotype: Little can be read into the size of this beta chain, an off-target read in a library designed for alpha chains. V usage is TRBV11-2 and J usage is TRBJ1-5; tentative D call: TRBD1 (5 bases). This CDR3 is built from 14 residues. CDR1 is SGHAT and CDR2 is FQNNGV in the germline V gene. V lost 3 bases and J lost 4, with 10 bases in between. This CDR3 reads CASSLGQTNQPQHF. The CDR3 DNA reads as TGTGCCAGCAGCTTGGGGCAGACAAATCAGCCCCAGCATTTT.

Worth noting for this clonotype: Being off target in a library aimed at alpha chains, this beta chain has a size of little meaning. This chain's CDR3 is CASSLGQGNSPLHF. The CDR3 DNA reads TGTGCCAGCAGTTTAGGACAGGGGAATTCACCCCTCCACTTT. The chain employs TRBV12-3 or TRBV12-4 and TRBJ1-6, with 8 bases matching TRBD1. The length of the CDR3 is 14 residues. V was clipped by 1 base and J by 7 bases; unmatched bases: 0.

About this clonotype: This beta chain is an off-target read within a library intended for alpha chains, so its frequency means little. The V call is TRBV7-9, the J call TRBJ2-7; D gene unclear. CDR1 is SEHNR and CDR2 is FQNEAQ in the germline V gene (reference sequence). V gave up 5 bases and J gave up 2 bases, with 16 bases separating them. The CDR3 loop spans 15 amino acids. This CDR3 is CASSRTGSYPYEQYF. The CDR3 bases are TGTGCCAGCAGCCGAACCGGGTCCTACCCCTACGAGCAGTACTTC.

As regards this clonotype: The library was built for alpha chains, so this beta chain is an off-target read and its size means little. This chain links TRBV24-1 with TRBJ1-4, with 10 bases aligning to TRBD1. Germline V gives CDR1 KGHDR, CDR2 SFDVKD. The CDR3 extends over 16 amino acids. V was clipped by 5 bases and J by 8 bases; unmatched bases: 10. The CDR3 DNA is TGTGCCACCAGTGCCCCTGGGACAGGGGTGAAGGAAAAACTGTTTTTT. Translation gives CATSAPGTGVKEKLFF.

With respect to this clonotype: This beta chain is an off-target read within a library intended for alpha chains, so its frequency means little. J is TRBJ2-1 and V is TRBV29-1; the match to TRBD2 covers 8 bases. Germline loops: CDR1 SQVTM, CDR2 ANQGSEA. This CDR3 has 14 amino acids. Unmatched junction bases numbered 11, after V lost 8 bases and J lost 5 bases. The CDR3 bases are TGCAGCTCGACCGGGACTAGTCGAAACAATGAGCAGTTCTTC. Protein product: CSSTGTSRNNEQFF.

With regard to this clonotype: The size of this beta chain means little, since it is a stray read in a library made for alpha chains. J is TRBJ1-1 and V is TRBV20-1; D call uncertain. Germline V CDR1 and CDR2: DFQATT, SNEGSKA (reference sequence). The V and J ends lost 4 bases and 10 bases respectively, with 16 bases between them. The CDR3 covers 12 residues. The CDR3: CSATQSFPGAFF. The CDR3 coding sequence is TGCAGTGCTACGCAGAGTTTCCCTGGAGCTTTCTTT.

This clonotype was observed a handful of times. Little can be read into the size of this beta chain, an off-target read in a library designed for alpha chains. This rearrangement joins TRBV6-6 to TRBJ2-4; a weak D match, TRBD2 (5 bases). The germline V gene encodes CDR1 MNHNY and CDR2 SVGAGI (reference sequence). The CDR3 contains 15 residues. V was trimmed by 6 bases and J by 1 base, leaving 13 bases between them. CDR3 coding DNA: TGTGCCAGCAGAACTAGGCAAGGGGCCAAAAACATTCAGTACTTC. It is translated as CASRTRQGAKNIQYF.

By share, this clonotype counts as large (0.1 to 1%). A library prepared for alpha chains yielded this beta chain as an off-target read; its size is of little meaning. V gene TRBV27 combines with J gene TRBJ2-7; possibly TRBD1 for D (6 bases). In germline, CDR1 is MNHEY, CDR2 SMNVEV (reference sequence). The CDR3 runs 13 residues. The V end lost 3 bases, the J end lost 5 bases, and 11 bases lay between the germline ends. The CDR3 DNA is TGTGCCAGCAGTTTTCTCCAGGGGAACGAGCAGTACTTC. This sequence encodes CASSFLQGNEQYF.